One and the same sample provided the 31 T cell receptor beta chains below, sequenced in a study of shared clonotypes between healthy human individuals. Some clones are missing from TCRdb's copy, which holds only in-frame ones; the method was immunoSEQ multiplex PCR. The table includes around 1 million clones, approximately 80% detected once. The sequenced sample was memory CD4+ T cells sorted from blood. Subset defined: CD45RA-negative fraction. These TCRs come from a man in his late teens or twenties in good health.

V and J are TRBV27 and TRBJ2-2; D is unresolved. Germline CDR1 MNHEY, CDR2 SMNVEV (reference sequence). The CDR3 is made up of 15 amino acids. Trimming removed 0 bases at V and 4 bases at J, with 9 bases between. The DNA for the CDR3 is TGTGCCAGCAGTTTATCAGGGATGGGCACCGGGGAGCTGTTTTTT. Residues: CASSLSGMGTGELFF.

This chain uses TRBV30 with TRBJ1-2; D perhaps matches TRBD1 (5 bases). The CDR3 has 17 residues. The ends were cut back, 3 bases at V and 0 bases at J, with 20 bases in the middle. Germline CDR1 reads GTSNPN; CDR2 reads SVGIG (reference sequence). Here the CDR3 reads CAWSGSQVPQANYGYTF. CDR3 coding DNA: TGTGCCTGGAGCGGGTCACAGGTGCCTCAAGCTAACTATGGCTACACCTTC.

The chain carries TRBV18 and TRBJ1-4; 9 bases match TRBD1. V lost 0 bases, J lost 7 bases, and 6 bases stayed unmatched. This CDR3 spans 16 amino acids. In germline, CDR1 is KGHSH, CDR2 LQKENI. CDR3 amino acids: CASSPPGQGPGEKLFF. CDR3 DNA sequence: TGTGCCAGCTCACCACCGGGACAGGGCCCGGGTGAAAAACTGTTTTTT.

This clone was found a few times. Other DNA variants within this sample encode the same CDR3. The chain couples TRBV6-5 to TRBJ2-7, with 7 bases identical to TRBD2. With 4 bases clipped from V and 0 bases from J, the junction kept 3 bases outside the gene matches. This CDR3 comprises 14 residues. Per the germline V gene, CDR1 is MNHEY and CDR2 is SVGAGI. CDR3 sequence: CASSSPSGSYEQYF. In nucleotides, the CDR3 is TGTGCCAGCAGTTCTCCTAGCGGCTCCTACGAGCAGTACTTC.

The CDR3 is CATLSPGGGYTF. CDR3 bases: TGTGCCACCCTATCCCCGGGGGGTGGCTACACCTTC. The rearrangement uses TRBV6-5 and TRBJ1-2; D is possibly TRBD1 (5 bases). V lost 10 bases and J 7 bases, leaving 16 bases between the germline ends. This CDR3 has 12 amino acids. Germline loops: CDR1 MNHEY, CDR2 SVGAGI.

A note on this clone: The identical CDR3 is also encoded by other nucleotide sequences in the sample. The chain couples TRBV2 to TRBJ2-5; no reliable D call. The CDR3 spans 11 residues. Germline loops: CDR1 SNHLY, CDR2 FYNNEI. The V and J ends lost 3 bases and 4 bases respectively, with 3 bases between them. CDR3 sequence (DNA): TGTGCCAGCAGTGACCGAGAGACCCAGTACTTC. It yields the protein CASSDRETQYF.

Concerning this clone itself: Different DNA sequences within this sample yield the same CDR3. The chain employs TRBV18 and TRBJ2-7, with 12 bases identical to TRBD2. This CDR3 is built from 14 residues. The germline V gene has CDR1 KGHSH and CDR2 LQKENI. Trimming at V came to 3 bases and at J to 7 bases, leaving 4 bases not matched to a gene. CDR3 sequence: CASSPTSGGREQYF. CDR3 nucleotide sequence: TGTGCCAGCTCACCGACTAGCGGGGGCCGGGAGCAGTACTTC.

The J gene is TRBJ2-2, the V gene TRBV18; 9 nucleotides align to TRBD1. The CDR3 extends over 14 amino acids. CDR1 and CDR2 (germline): KGHSH, LQKENI. V lost 4 bases, J lost 6 bases, and 3 bases stayed unmatched. The CDR3 bases are TGTGCCAGCTCACAGGGACAGGGAGCCGGGGAGCTGTTTTTT. Translating gives CASSQGQGAGELFF.

The chain is built from TRBV10-2 and TRBJ1-4; possibly TRBD1 for D (5 bases). CDR1 is WSHSY and CDR2 is SAAADI in the germline V gene. Trimming left V 7 bases short and J 7 bases short, with 13 bases between. The length of the CDR3 is 13 residues. The CDR3 sequence is CASTGQGGEKLFF. The CDR3 DNA follows: TGCGCCAGCACGGGTCAGGGAGGTGAAAAACTGTTTTTT.

The chain has TRBV4-1 and TRBJ2-7, with a weak D call TRBD2 (6 bases). The CDR3 extends over 18 amino acids. The V gene lost 1 base and the J gene lost 3 bases, with 22 bases spanning the gap. The germline V gene has CDR1 MGHRA and CDR2 YSYEKL. The CDR3 here is CASSQVPSAGRKSYEQYF. The CDR3 DNA follows: TGCGCCAGCAGCCAAGTACCCTCTGCGGGACGGAAAAGCTACGAGCAGTACTTC.

This clone was found once. The genes are TRBV2 and TRBJ2-5; 11 bases are a match to TRBD2. Germline V gives CDR1 SNHLY, CDR2 FYNNEI. Trimming at V came to 8 bases and at J to 3 bases, leaving 11 bases not matched to a gene. This CDR3 contains 16 residues. CDR3 sequence (DNA): TGTGCCAGCGCTGATGGGACTAGCGGAAGCAAAGAGACCCAGTACTTC. The encoded protein is CASADGTSGSKETQYF. The full variable domain, in which reference TRBV2 and TRBJ2-5 provide the parts outside the CDR3, is EPEVTQTPSHQVTQMGQEVILRCVPISNHLYFYWYRQILGQKVEFLVSFYNNEISEKSEIFDDQFSVERPDGSNFTLKIRSTKLEDSAMYFCASADGTSGSKETQYFGPGTRLLVL.

The chain joins TRBV28 to TRBJ2-2; 9 nucleotides line up with TRBD2. This CDR3 is 15 amino acids long. V shed 7 bases and J 6 bases; nucleotides not matched to a gene: 9. Germline loops: CDR1 MDHEN, CDR2 SYDVKM. CDR3 amino acids: CASNLSGGRAGELFF. In DNA form, the CDR3 reads TGTGCCAGCAACCTTAGCGGGGGTCGCGCCGGGGAGCTGTTTTTT.

The V and J genes are TRBV7-6 and TRBJ1-5, with 8 bases that match TRBD1. The CDR3 runs to 16 residues. The germline gives CDR1 SGHVS, CDR2 FNYEAQ. V was clipped by 1 base and J by 3 bases; unmatched bases: 5. The CDR3 nucleotides are TGTGCCAGCAGCTTAGGGGCAGGGGGCTTCAATCAGCCCCAGCATTTT. Translated: CASSLGAGGFNQPQHF.

The chain is built from TRBV6-4 and TRBJ2-2; the D gene is possibly TRBD2 (6 bases). The V gene lost 1 base and the J gene lost 4 bases, with 7 bases spanning the gap. CDR1 and CDR2 from the germline V gene are MRHNA and SNTAGT. This CDR3 has 14 residues. The DNA of the CDR3 is TGTGCCAGCAGTGACTTGGGAGGCACCGGGGAGCTGTTTTTT. Translating gives CASSDLGGTGELFF.

J is TRBJ2-1 and V is TRBV7-2; TRBD1 agrees at 10 bases. V shed 2 bases and J 6 bases; nucleotides not matched to a gene: 4. Germline V gene data show CDR1 as SGHTA and CDR2 as FQGNSA. This CDR3 is 15 amino acids long. The CDR3 sequence is CASSLSGTGVNEQFF. In DNA form, the CDR3 reads TGTGCCAGCAGCTTATCTGGGACAGGGGTCAATGAGCAGTTCTTC.

Concerning this clone: Additional DNA sequences in this sample encode the identical CDR3. The CDR3 spells CASSFASEETQYF. CDR3 nucleotides: TGTGCCAGCAGTTTTGCTAGCGAAGAGACCCAGTACTTC. The J gene is TRBJ2-5, the V gene TRBV27; D might be TRBD2 (6 bases). V shed 3 bases and J shed 3 bases, with 8 bases lying between them. This CDR3 has 13 residues. The germline gives CDR1 MNHEY, CDR2 SMNVEV (reference sequence).

CDR3 sequence: CASSLQGKGTFF. The CDR3, as DNA: TGTGCCAGCAGCCTACAGGGGAAGGGGACTTTCTTT. The rearrangement joins TRBV14 to TRBJ1-1, with 7 bases aligning to TRBD1. The CDR3 spans 12 residues. CDR1 and CDR2 (germline): SGHDN, FVKESK. V was clipped by 4 bases and J by 12 bases; unmatched bases: 8.

The chain combines TRBV6-5 with TRBJ1-2; TRBD1 agrees at 11 bases. The CDR3 runs 15 residues. The ends lost 0 bases at V and 7 bases at J; junction bases unmatched: 4. Germline CDR1 MNHEY, CDR2 SVGAGI. The CDR3 DNA reads TGTGCCAGCAGTTACTCTGGACAGGGGGCGGTTGGCTACACCTTC. Encoded protein: CASSYSGQGAVGYTF.

The V and J genes are TRBV30 and TRBJ2-1; D may match TRBD1 or TRBD2 (5 bases each). Trimming left V 2 bases short and J 7 bases short, with 18 bases between. The CDR3 is made up of 15 amino acids. Germline V lookup: CDR1 GTSNPN, CDR2 SVGIG (reference sequence). The chain's CDR3 is CAWSPGTGLLNEQFF. The CDR3 bases are TGTGCCTGGAGTCCTGGGACGGGGCTTTTGAATGAGCAGTTCTTC. Based on the CDR3 plus reference TRBV30 and TRBJ2-1, the full variable domain is SQTIHQWPATLVQPVGSPLSLECTVEGTSNPNLYWYRQAAGRGLQLLFYSVGIGQISSEVPQNLSASRPQDRQFILSSKKLLLSDSGFYLCAWSPGTGLLNEQFFGPGTRLTVL.

V is TRBV7-8 and J is TRBJ2-5, with 8 bases lining up with TRBD2. V lost 5 bases and J lost 4; bases outside the gene matches: 15. The CDR3 is 17 amino acids. The germline gives CDR1 SGHVS, CDR2 FQNEAQ. The CDR3 loop reads CASSPPGERGKGETQYF. Written as DNA, the CDR3 is TGTGCCAGCAGCCCGCCGGGGGAGCGGGGGAAGGGAGAGACCCAGTACTTC. The full variable domain, its missing parts supplied by reference TRBV7-8 and TRBJ2-5, is GAGVSQSPRYKVAKRGQDVALRCDPISGHVSLFWYQQALGQGPEFLTYFQNEAQLDKSGLPSDRFFAERPEGSVSTLKIQRTQQEDSAVYLCASSPPGERGKGETQYFGPGTRLLVL.

This sequence joins TRBV5-1 and TRBJ2-5; 9 nucleotides align to TRBD2. The CDR3 has 16 residues. V shed 4 bases, J shed 4 bases, and the junction held 11 bases outside the gene matches. Germline-derived CDR1 and CDR2 are SGHRS and YFSETQ. CDR3: CASSRSSGVGGETQYF. As DNA, the CDR3 is TGCGCCAGCAGCAGATCTAGCGGGGTAGGTGGAGAGACCCAGTACTTC.

The CDR3 reads CASSQGGISGNTIYF. The DNA of the CDR3 is TGCGCCAGCAGCCAAGGGGGGATCTCTGGAAACACCATATATTTT. The chain joins TRBV5-1 to TRBJ1-3; the D gene is possibly TRBD1 (6 bases). CDR3 size: 15 residues. Trimming took off 4 bases at V and 0 bases at J, with 11 bases between the two ends. Germline V gives CDR1 SGHRS, CDR2 YFSETQ.

V gene TRBV14 combines with J gene TRBJ1-2; D unresolved. The length of the CDR3 is 13 residues. V was shortened by 1 base and J by 8 bases, with 11 bases between the two germline ends. The germline V gene encodes CDR1 SGHDN and CDR2 FVKESK. CDR3 sequence (DNA): TGTGCCAGCAGCCAAGGGGCCGAGTTAGGCTACACCTTC. Amino acid sequence: CASSQGAELGYTF.

This CDR3 is CASRPSTVQGEAFF. For the CDR3, the DNA is TGTGCCAGCAGGCCTAGTACTGTGCAGGGTGAAGCTTTCTTT. The chain recombines TRBV7-8 with TRBJ1-1, with a possible D match to TRBD1 (5 bases). Deletions cut 6 bases from V and 7 bases from J, with 18 bases between. The CDR3 is 14 amino acids. Per the germline V gene, CDR1 is SGHVS and CDR2 is FQNEAQ. Drawing the rest from reference TRBV7-8 and TRBJ1-1, the complete variable domain is GAGVSQSPRYKVAKRGQDVALRCDPISGHVSLFWYQQALGQGPEFLTYFQNEAQLDKSGLPSDRFFAERPEGSVSTLKIQRTQQEDSAVYLCASRPSTVQGEAFFGQGTRLTVV.

Turning to this clone: A far larger clone is off by one base, so a read error is likely. The CDR3 DNA sequence: TGCGCCAGCAGCCAAGATTCAGCTCCGATAAGATCGACAGATACGCAGTATTTT. This translates into CASSQDSAPIRSTDTQYF. The J gene is TRBJ2-3, the V gene TRBV4-1, with no clear D. In germline, CDR1 is MGHRA, CDR2 YSYEKL. Trimming took off 0 bases at V and 3 bases at J, with 19 bases between the two ends. The CDR3 is 18 residues long.

With respect to this clone: Other DNA sequences in the same sample also yield this CDR3. The chain links TRBV5-1 to TRBJ2-2; D remains ambiguous. The CDR3 runs 12 residues. V shed 1 base and J shed 5 bases, with 3 bases lying between them. In germline, CDR1 is SGHRS, CDR2 YFSETQ. The chain's CDR3 is CASSLQTGELFF. CDR3 DNA sequence: TGCGCCAGCAGCTTGCAGACCGGGGAGCTGTTTTTT.

The chain joins TRBV11-2 to TRBJ1-1, with D hard to call. The CDR3 has 14 residues. V was clipped by 1 base and J by 11 bases, with 17 bases between them. Per the germline V gene, CDR1 is SGHAT and CDR2 is FQNNGV. The CDR3 here is CASSLVVGAGWAFF. DNA for the CDR3: TGTGCCAGCAGCTTAGTGGTCGGAGCAGGTTGGGCTTTCTTT.

The genes are TRBV7-3 and TRBJ2-7; D is uncertain. The CDR3 covers 13 residues. Trimming took 0 bases from V and 7 from J, leaving 10 bases between them. CDR1 and CDR2 (germline): SGHTA, FQGTGA. CDR3 protein: CASSLTRTGEQYF. The CDR3 DNA reads TGTGCCAGCAGCTTAACGCGGACCGGAGAGCAGTACTTC.

The chain joins TRBV25-1 to TRBJ2-1, with 10 bases identical to TRBD2. This CDR3 region has 14 residues. Losses at the gene ends were 9 bases for V and 0 bases for J; bases not matched to a gene: 2. CDR1 and CDR2 from the germline V gene are MGHDK and SYGVNS. As DNA, the CDR3 is TGTGCCAGTGAGCGGGGGGGCTCCTACAATGAGCAGTTCTTC. As protein: CASERGGSYNEQFF.

The chain carries TRBV7-2 and TRBJ1-4, with unresolved D. The germline gives CDR1 SGHTA, CDR2 FQGNSA. The CDR3 runs to 14 residues. V lost 8 bases and J lost 4, with 14 bases in between. DNA for the CDR3: TGTGCCAGCGGGAGAGGGCAAGTTAATGAAAAACTGTTTTTT. Its protein product is CASGRGQVNEKLFF.

This clone has ten or more counts. The CDR3 loop reads CASIPGTTNTGELFF. The CDR3 bases are TGCGCCAGCATCCCGGGGACAACGAACACCGGGGAGCTGTTTTTT. The V call is TRBV5-1, the J call TRBJ2-2, with D perhaps TRBD1 (6 bases). Trimming removed 6 bases from V and 0 bases from J, with 12 bases in between. The CDR3 runs 15 residues. CDR1 and CDR2 (germline): SGHRS, YFSETQ.